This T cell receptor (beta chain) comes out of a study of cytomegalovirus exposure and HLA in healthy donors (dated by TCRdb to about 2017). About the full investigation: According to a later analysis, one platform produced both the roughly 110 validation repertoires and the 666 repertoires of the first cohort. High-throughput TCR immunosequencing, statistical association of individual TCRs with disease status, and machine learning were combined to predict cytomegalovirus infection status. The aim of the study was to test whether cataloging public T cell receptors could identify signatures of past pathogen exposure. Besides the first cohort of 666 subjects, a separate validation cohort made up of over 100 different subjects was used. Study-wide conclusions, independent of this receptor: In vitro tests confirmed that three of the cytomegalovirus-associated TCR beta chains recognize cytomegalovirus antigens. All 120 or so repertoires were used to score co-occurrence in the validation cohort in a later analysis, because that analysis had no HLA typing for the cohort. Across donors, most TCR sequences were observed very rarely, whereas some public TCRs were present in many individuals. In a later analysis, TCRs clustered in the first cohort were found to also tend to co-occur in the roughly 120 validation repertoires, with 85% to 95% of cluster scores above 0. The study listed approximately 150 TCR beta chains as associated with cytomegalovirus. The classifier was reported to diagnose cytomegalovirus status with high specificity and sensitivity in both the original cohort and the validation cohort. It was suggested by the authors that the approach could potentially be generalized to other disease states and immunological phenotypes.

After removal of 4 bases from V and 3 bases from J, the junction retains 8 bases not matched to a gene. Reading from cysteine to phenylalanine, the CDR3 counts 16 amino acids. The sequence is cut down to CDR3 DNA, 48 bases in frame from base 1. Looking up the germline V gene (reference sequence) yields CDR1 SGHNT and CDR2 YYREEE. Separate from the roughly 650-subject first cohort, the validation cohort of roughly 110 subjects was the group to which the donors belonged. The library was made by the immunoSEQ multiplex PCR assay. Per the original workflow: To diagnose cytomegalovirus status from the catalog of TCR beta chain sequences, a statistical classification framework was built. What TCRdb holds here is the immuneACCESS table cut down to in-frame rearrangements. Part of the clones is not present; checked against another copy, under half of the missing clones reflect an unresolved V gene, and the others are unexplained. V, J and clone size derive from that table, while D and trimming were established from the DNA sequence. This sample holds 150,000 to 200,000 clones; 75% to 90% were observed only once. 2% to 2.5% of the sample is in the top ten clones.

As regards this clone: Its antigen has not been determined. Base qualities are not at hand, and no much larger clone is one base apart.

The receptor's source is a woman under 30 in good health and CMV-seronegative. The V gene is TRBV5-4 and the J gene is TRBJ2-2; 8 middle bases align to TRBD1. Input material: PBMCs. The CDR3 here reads CASSPWTGHYTGELFF. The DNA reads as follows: TGTGCCAGCAGCCCATGGACAGGGCATTACACCGGGGAGCTGTTTTTT.